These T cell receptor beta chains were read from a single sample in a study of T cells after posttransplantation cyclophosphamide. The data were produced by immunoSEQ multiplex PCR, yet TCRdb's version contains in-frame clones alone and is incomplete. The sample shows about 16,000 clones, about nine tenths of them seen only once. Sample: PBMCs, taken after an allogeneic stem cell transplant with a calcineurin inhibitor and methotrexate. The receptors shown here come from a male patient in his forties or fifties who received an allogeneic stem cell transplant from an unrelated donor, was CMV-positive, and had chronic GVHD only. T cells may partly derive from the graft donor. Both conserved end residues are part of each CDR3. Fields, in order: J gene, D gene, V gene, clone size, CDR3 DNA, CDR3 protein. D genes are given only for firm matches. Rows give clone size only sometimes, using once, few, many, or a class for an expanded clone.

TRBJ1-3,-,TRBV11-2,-,TGTGCCAGCAGCTTTAGTGCTGACTCTGGAAACACCATATATTTT,CASSFSADSGNTIYF
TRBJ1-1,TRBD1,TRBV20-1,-,TGCAGTGCTAAAGACAGGGCTGAAGCTTTCTTT,CSAKDRAEAFF
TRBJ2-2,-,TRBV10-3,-,TGTGCCATCAGTGAGAATCTAGCAACCACCGGGGAGCTGTTTTTT,CAISENLATTGELFF
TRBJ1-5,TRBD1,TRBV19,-,TGTGCCAGTAGTATCCCTCAGGGGGCGCAGCCCCAGCATTTT,CASSIPQGAQPQHF
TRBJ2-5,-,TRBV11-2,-,TGTGCCAGCAGCCCCGCGAGGGGGTTAGAGACCCAGTACTTC,CASSPARGLETQYF
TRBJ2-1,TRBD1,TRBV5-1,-,TGCGCCAGCCGACGGACAGGGGAAATATATGAGCAGTTCTTC,CASRRTGEIYEQFF
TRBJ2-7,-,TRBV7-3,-,TGTGCCAGCAGCGAAGGGGGTTTTTACGAGCAGTACTTC,CASSEGGFYEQYF
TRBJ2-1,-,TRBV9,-,TGTGCCAGCAGCGTGCAGGGCTGGGATGAGCAGTTCTTC,CASSVQGWDEQFF
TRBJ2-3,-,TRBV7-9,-,TGTGCCAGCAGCTTACAGCAGCGAAACACAGATACGCAGTATTTT,CASSLQQRNTDTQYF
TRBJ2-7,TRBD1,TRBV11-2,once,TGTGCCAGCAGCTTGTACAGGGGCTACGAGCAGTACTTC,CASSLYRGYEQYF
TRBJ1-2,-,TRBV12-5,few,TGTGCTAGTGCCGTCGAGCCCAATAACTATGGCTACACCTTC,CASAVEPNNYGYTF
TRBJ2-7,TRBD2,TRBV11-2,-,TGTGCCAGCAGCTTAGCGGCTAGCGGGGACTACGAGCAGTACTTC,CASSLAASGDYEQYF
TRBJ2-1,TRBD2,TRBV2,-,TGTGCCAGCAAGGCGGGGGGTCCATACAATGAGCAGTTCTTC,CASKAGGPYNEQFF
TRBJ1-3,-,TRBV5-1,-,TGCGCCAGCAGCTTGGGGCAGGGCGGAAACACCATATATTTT,CASSLGQGGNTIYF
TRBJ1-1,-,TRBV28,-,TGTGCCAGCAGTTTTATGGGCAACAAGAACACTGAAGCTTTCTTT,CASSFMGNKNTEAFF
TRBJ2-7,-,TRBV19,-,TGTGCCAGTAGTATAGGTGGAGGGCGATCCTACGAGCAGTACTTC,CASSIGGGRSYEQYF
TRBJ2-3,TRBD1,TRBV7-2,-,TGTGCCAGCAGCCGAGGGACAGCTAGCACAGATACGCAGTATTTT,CASSRGTASTDTQYF
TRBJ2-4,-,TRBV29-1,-,TGCAGCGTTCTGGCGGGGGCGGAAGACATTCAGTACTTC,CSVLAGAEDIQYF
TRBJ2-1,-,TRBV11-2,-,TGTGCCAGCAGCTTAGCCTTAGGAGTCAATGAGCAGTTCTTC,CASSLALGVNEQFF
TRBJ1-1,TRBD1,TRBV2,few,TGTGCCAGCAGGCAGGGGGCAACTGAAGCTTTCTTT,CASRQGATEAFF
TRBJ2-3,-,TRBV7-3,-,TGTGCCAGCAGCACCGGGACTGCAGATACGCAGTATTTT,CASSTGTADTQYF
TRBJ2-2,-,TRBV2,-,TGTGCCAGCAGTGAACCTTTTGACAGTCACTCGAACACCGGGGAGCTGTTTTTT,CASSEPFDSHSNTGELFF
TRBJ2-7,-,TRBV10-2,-,TGCGCCAGCAGCAGGGGCTACGAGCAGTACTTC,CASSRGYEQYF
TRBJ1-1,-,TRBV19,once,TGTGCCAGTAGTATGGGGGGGTGGGGCACTGAAGCTTTCTTT,CASSMGGWGTEAFF
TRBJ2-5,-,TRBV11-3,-,TGTGCCAGCAGTAGGGACTCCTTGGGAGGTGGGACCCAGTACTTC,CASSRDSLGGGTQYF
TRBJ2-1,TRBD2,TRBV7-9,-,TGTGCCAGCAGCTTAACCCCAGCGGGAGTCGGTCAGTTCTTC,CASSLTPAGVGQFF
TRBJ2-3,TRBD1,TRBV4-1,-,TGCGCCAGCAGCCAAGGGGGGCAGGGGGCGCGAAATACGCAGTATTTT,CASSQGGQGARNTQYF
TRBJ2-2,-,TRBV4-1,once,TGCGCCAGCAGCCAAGGGGTGACAGCAAATACCGGGGAGCTGTTTTTT,CASSQGVTANTGELFF
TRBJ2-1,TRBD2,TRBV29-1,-,TGCAGCGTTGAAGACGTGGCGGGAGGGCCGAGTTACAATGAGCAGTTCTTC,CSVEDVAGGPSYNEQFF
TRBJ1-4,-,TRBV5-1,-,TGCGCCAGCAGCGACGGGGTTACCACTAATGAAAAACTGTTTTTT,CASSDGVTTNEKLFF
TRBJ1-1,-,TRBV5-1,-,TGCGCCAGCAGCTTTAACTTCATGAACACTGAAGCTTTCTTT,CASSFNFMNTEAFF
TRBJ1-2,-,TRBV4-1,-,TGCGCCAGCAGCCAAGTTAGGACAGCGCTCGGTGGCTACACCTTC,CASSQVRTALGGYTF
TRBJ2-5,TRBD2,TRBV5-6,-,TGTGCCAGCAGCTTCCTAGCGGGGGGAGCTCCAAAAGAGACCCAGTACTTC,CASSFLAGGAPKETQYF
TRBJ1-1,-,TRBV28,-,TGTGCCAGCGGCAACAGTTTATCGAACACTGAAGCTTTCTTT,CASGNSLSNTEAFF
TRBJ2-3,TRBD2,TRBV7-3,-,TGTGCCAGCAGCGCCGAGGGAGGGTTTAGCGGGGGGGAGGTCACAGATACGCAGTATTTT,CASSAEGGFSGGEVTDTQYF
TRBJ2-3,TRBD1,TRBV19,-,TGTGCCAGTAGTGCTTTATGGACAGGAACAGATACGCAGTATTTT,CASSALWTGTDTQYF
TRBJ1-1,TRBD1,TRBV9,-,TGTGCCAGCAGCGCACAGGGGGAAGGTACTGAAGCTTTCTTT,CASSAQGEGTEAFF
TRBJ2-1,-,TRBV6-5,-,TGTGCCAGCAAAGCGTCCTACAATGAGCAGTTCTTC,CASKASYNEQFF
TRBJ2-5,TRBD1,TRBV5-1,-,TGCGCCAGCACCAGAGCCGGGACAGAAAAAGAGACCCAGTACTTC,CASTRAGTEKETQYF
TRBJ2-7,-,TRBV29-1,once,TGCAGCGTTGAGGGGACTCCAGCCCCCTACGAGCAGTACTTC,CSVEGTPAPYEQYF
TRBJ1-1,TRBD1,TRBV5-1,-,TGCGCCAGCAGCCCGACAGGGACATTTAACACTGAAGCTTTCTTT,CASSPTGTFNTEAFF
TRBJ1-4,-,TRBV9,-,TGTGCCAGCAGCCCGAGCGGAAATGAAAAACTGTTTTTT,CASSPSGNEKLFF
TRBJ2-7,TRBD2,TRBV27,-,TGTGCCAGCAGTTTAGCGGGGGGGAGCTCCTACGAGCAGTACTTC,CASSLAGGSSYEQYF
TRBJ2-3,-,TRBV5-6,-,TGTGCCAGCAGCCCCGAGGGGGGGTTCGGGATCACAGATACGCAGTATTTT,CASSPEGGFGITDTQYF
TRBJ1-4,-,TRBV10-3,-,TGTGCCACCCGAGGGGAGGGAGATGAAAAACTGTTTTTT,CATRGEGDEKLFF
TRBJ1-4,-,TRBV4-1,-,TGCGCCAGCAGCTCATTGGGGGGGAATGAAAAACTGTTTTTT,CASSSLGGNEKLFF
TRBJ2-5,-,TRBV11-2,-,TGTGCCAGCAGCTTAGATCTCCAAGAGACCCAGTACTTC,CASSLDLQETQYF
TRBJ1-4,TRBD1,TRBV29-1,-,TGCAGCGTGACAGGGGTTAATGAAAAACTGTTTTTT,CSVTGVNEKLFF
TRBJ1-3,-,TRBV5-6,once,TGTGCCAGCAGCCTTTGGGGGGCTGGAAACACCATATATTTT,CASSLWGAGNTIYF
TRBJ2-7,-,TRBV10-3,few,TGTGCCATCAGACCGGGAACCAGCTCCTACGAGCAGTACTTC,CAIRPGTSSYEQYF
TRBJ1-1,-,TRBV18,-,TGTGCCAGCTCACCTGAGCCTCTAGGAGCTTTCTTT,CASSPEPLGAFF
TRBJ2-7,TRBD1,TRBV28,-,TGTGCCAGCAGTTCCCCCCGGGACAGAAACTACGAGCAGTACTTC,CASSSPRDRNYEQYF
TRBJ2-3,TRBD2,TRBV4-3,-,TGCGCCAGCAGCCAAGACCGAAGCGGGGCCATCACAGATACGCAGTATTTT,CASSQDRSGAITDTQYF
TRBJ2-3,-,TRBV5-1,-,TGCGCCAGCAGCTTGTTAGCGGAGACGGGCACAGATACGCAGTATTTT,CASSLLAETGTDTQYF